This T cell receptor beta chain was sequenced in a study of blood T cells in healthy people across ages. Broader study findings: Considered underestimates were the diversity estimates obtained from one million T cells. Both naive CD4+ cell counts and diversity were greater in long-lived donors than in aged donors. Per-million-T-cell TCR beta diversity fell roughly linearly with age.

After removal of 1 base from V and 8 bases from J, the junction contained 11 bases not matched to a gene. Germline CDR1 and CDR2: KGHDR and SFDVKD. The CDR3 consists of 17 residues. Combining a sample-barcoded 5' primer with a J-beta primer mix, a second PCR ran for roughly 6 to 11 cycles. TCRdb fed the 5' RACE reads into MiXCR, producing one record per CDR3 protein. The repertoire holds fewer than 2 million distinct CDR3 sequences, with about two fifths as singletons. As regards this clonotype: The antigen remains unidentified.

Sequenced: blood. The source of this sequence is a human donor in good health. This chain links TRBV24-1 with TRBJ2-1; 9 positions agree with TRBD2. The chain's CDR3 is CATSDLGGLAQSHEQFF. The CDR3 DNA follows: TGTGCCACCAGTGATTTAGGGGGACTAGCCCAGAGCCATGAGCAGTTCTTC.